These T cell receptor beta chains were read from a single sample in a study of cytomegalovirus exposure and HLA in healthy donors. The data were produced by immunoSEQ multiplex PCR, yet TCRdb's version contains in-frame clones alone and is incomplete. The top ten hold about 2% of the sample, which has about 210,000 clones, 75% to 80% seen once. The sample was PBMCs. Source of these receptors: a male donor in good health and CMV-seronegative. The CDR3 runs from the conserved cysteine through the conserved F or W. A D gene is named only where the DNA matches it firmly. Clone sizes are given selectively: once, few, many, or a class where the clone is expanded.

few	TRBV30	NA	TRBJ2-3	TGTGCCTGGAGTGTACGAGGATTTGATACGCAGTATTTT	CAWSVRGFDTQYF
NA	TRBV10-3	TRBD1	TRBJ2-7	TGTGCCATCAGTGACCGGACAGGGTGGGTCGCGCAGTACTTC	CAISDRTGWVAQYF
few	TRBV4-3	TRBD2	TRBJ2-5	TGCGCCAGCAGCCAAGCACTAGCGGTCGAGACCCAGTACTTC	CASSQALAVETQYF
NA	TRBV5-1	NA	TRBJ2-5	TGCGCCAGCACGCAGACTCAAGAGACCCAGTACTTC	CASTQTQETQYF
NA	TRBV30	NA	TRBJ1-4	TGTGCCTGGACAGGTGTCGGTAATGAAAAACTGTTTTTT	CAWTGVGNEKLFF
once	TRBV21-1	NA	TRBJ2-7	TGTGCCAGCAGCATGGGGCAGGGGGCATACGAGCAGTACTTC	CASSMGQGAYEQYF
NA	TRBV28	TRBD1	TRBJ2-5	TGTGCCAGCAGTTTATCGGGGGTCCGGGACAGGGAGGGCCAAGAGACCCAGTACTTC	CASSLSGVRDREGQETQYF
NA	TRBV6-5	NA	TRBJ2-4	TGTGCCAGCACCCCGGGACTCCGAGGGAACATTCAGTACTTC	CASTPGLRGNIQYF
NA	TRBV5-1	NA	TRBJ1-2	TGCGCCAGCAGCACAGGAGCTAACTATGGCTACACCTTC	CASSTGANYGYTF
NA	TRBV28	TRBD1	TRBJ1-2	TGTGCCAGCAGTCCTCCACAGGGGGCTACGGGTGGCTACACCTTC	CASSPPQGATGGYTF
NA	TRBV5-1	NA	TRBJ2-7	TGCGCCAGCAGCTTGGCCCCAGACTCCTACGAGCAGTACTTC	CASSLAPDSYEQYF
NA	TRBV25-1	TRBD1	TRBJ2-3	TGTGCCAGCAGTGGGGACAGGCTTAGCACAGATACGCAGTATTTT	CASSGDRLSTDTQYF
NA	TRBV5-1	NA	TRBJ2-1	TGCGCCAGCAGCGCGGGGAGCCACAATGAGCAGTTCTTC	CASSAGSHNEQFF
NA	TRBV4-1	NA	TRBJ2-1	TGCGCCAGCAGCCAAGTGGGAGTCTACAATGAGCAGTTCTTC	CASSQVGVYNEQFF
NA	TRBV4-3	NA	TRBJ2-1	TGCGCCAGCAGCCAAGCCCGCCCAAGCTGGTCAAATGAGCAGTTCTTC	CASSQARPSWSNEQFF
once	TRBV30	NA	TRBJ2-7	TGTGCCTGGAGTGTACAGGGAAACGAGCAGTACTTC	CAWSVQGNEQYF